This TCR beta chain comes out of a study of control samples from healthy donors and cancer patients. Sequencing used immunoSEQ multiplex PCR; TCRdb keeps in-frame clones, though not all of them. The sample holds about 86,000 clones; 90% to 95% are singletons and the top ten take over 1.3%. This CDR3 has 12 amino acids. V was clipped by 3 bases and J by 7 bases; unmatched bases: 5. Looked up from germline, CDR1 is SQVTM and CDR2 is ANQGSEA. The sample consisted of blood. The sequence came from a woman aged 30 to 39 in good health. The chain links TRBV29-1 to TRBJ1-2; TRBD1 aligns across 7 bases. The CDR3 loop reads CSVDTGAGGYTF. The CDR3 DNA follows: TGCAGCGTTGATACAGGGGCTGGTGGCTACACCTTC.